The sequence of this TCR beta chain was determined in a study of shared clonotypes between healthy human individuals. About the study: CD8 memory received one plate per donor, CD8 naive two, CD4 memory three and CD4 naive three. General study results and limits: Against clonotypes common to all four donors, non-shared ones had lower generation probabilities.

Remarks on this clone: Its antigen is not identified.

Sequencing was performed with immunoSEQ multiplex PCR; in TCRdb, only in-frame clones are kept and a portion is missing. Of some 2,500,000 clones listed, 85% to 95% were seen once; the top ten hold more than 0.35%. The ends were cut back, 2 bases at V and 0 bases at J, with 8 bases in the middle. Germline CDR1 is SNHLY and CDR2 is FYNNEI. The CDR3 runs 15 residues. The source is a man aged 18-30 years in good health. Some clones in this sample may be carry-over from other donors' samples. The rearrangement joins TRBV2 to TRBJ2-1, with a tentative D call TRBD2 (5 bases). Sequences were obtained from naive CD4+ T cells from PBMCs. Subset specified: CD45RA+ positively selected. The CDR3 DNA reads TGTGCCAGCAGTGAACTAGGGAGCTCCTACAATGAGCAGTTCTTC. Its translation: CASSELGSSYNEQFF.